This TCR beta chain was sequenced during a study of blood T cell repertoires in COVID-19. After removal of 7 bases from V and 11 bases from J, the junction contained 12 bases not matched to a gene. Germline-derived CDR1 and CDR2 are SNHLY and FYNNEI. The CDR3 covers 14 residues. Seattle participants joined during active infection and were tracked over time. The repertoire was sequenced with immunoSEQ multiplex PCR; TCRdb's copy has only in-frame clones and lacks some. The sample consists of a few hundred thousand clones, 75% to 95% of them appearing once. Sequenced material: peripheral blood. The receptor was isolated from a person aged 18-35 years with COVID-19, enrolled during active disease. The V gene is TRBV2, the J gene TRBJ1-2, with 11 bases lining up with TRBD1. As DNA, the CDR3 is TGTGCCAGCACTTTAACGGGACAGGGGGTTCCTTACACCTTC. It is translated as CASTLTGQGVPYTF.